This T cell receptor beta chain originates from a study of blood T cell repertoires in COVID-19. Background on the study: Samples came from the United States, Italy and Spain, spanning acute and convalescent COVID-19.

This CDR3 contains 13 residues. Germline CDR1 is SGHNT and CDR2 is YYREEE (reference sequence). Trimming cost V 1 base and J 15 bases; bases outside gene matches: 10. Authors' analysis steps: Reference gene primers were amplified, and this amplification served to estimate nucleated cell counts. Assay used: immunoSEQ multiplex PCR; TCRdb lists only in-frame clones, some missing. Clonal size and the V and J genes are those of that table, whereas D and trimming came from the DNA. The sample carries fewer than 35,000 clones, almost 90% recorded once. Sequences were obtained from peripheral blood. The chain carries TRBV5-4 and TRBJ2-1; 7 nucleotides match TRBD2. The receptor comes from a man in his sixties with active COVID-19. The chain's CDR3 is CASSLYPAGFLFF. In DNA form, the CDR3 reads TGTGCCAGCAGCTTGTATCCAGCGGGGTTTCTGTTCTTC.